One sample yielded the 11 T cell receptor beta chains listed below, sequenced in a study of T cell changes during pregnancy in multiple sclerosis. Data came from immunoSEQ multiplex PCR; TCRdb stores just in-frame clones and leaves some out. The sample contains about 70,000 clones, roughly 94% of which appear only once. The sample consisted of peripheral blood, taken in the third trimester of pregnancy. These receptors originate from a female donor with multiple sclerosis, enrolled in a pregnancy study.

The rearrangement uses TRBV9 and TRBJ2-3; TRBD2 matches 8 bases. There are 19 residues in the CDR3. Germline CDR1 SGDLS, CDR2 YYNGEE. V was pared by 3 bases and J by 1 base, with 16 bases of the junction left unmatched. The CDR3 sequence is CASSAAGTRIGGRTDTQYF. The CDR3 bases are TGTGCCAGCAGCGCCGCCGGGACTAGAATCGGGGGGCGCACAGATACGCAGTATTTT.

This chain connects TRBV7-9 to TRBJ1-2; no reliable D call. This CDR3 spans 15 amino acids. The ends were cut back, 1 base at V and 8 bases at J, with 17 bases in the middle. CDR1 and CDR2 from the germline V gene are SEHNR and FQNEAQ (reference sequence). The CDR3 DNA reads TGTGCCAGCAGCTTAGGGGCAGATCAGGTATACGGCTACACCTTC. Its translation is CASSLGADQVYGYTF.

The genes are TRBV5-6 and TRBJ2-1, with TRBD2 as a possible D gene (7 bases). The CDR3 runs 15 residues. V dropped 1 base and J dropped 9 bases, with 17 bases sitting between them. Looked up from germline, CDR1 is SGHDT and CDR2 is YYEEEE. In DNA form, the CDR3 reads TGTGCCAGCAGCTTGAACGGGGGGCCGGATCGTGAGCAGTTCTTC. It translates to CASSLNGGPDREQFF.

The chain links TRBV20-1 to TRBJ2-1; the D is unclear. Trimming took off 0 bases at V and 9 bases at J, with 6 bases between the two ends. From germline, CDR1 is DFQATT and CDR2 SNEGSKA (reference sequence). The CDR3 contains 11 residues. CDR3 protein: CSARDPGEQFF. CDR3 DNA sequence: TGCAGTGCTAGAGATCCCGGTGAGCAGTTCTTC.

The gene calls are TRBV6-6 and TRBJ1-1; D may be TRBD1 (5 bases). Trimming removed 0 bases at V and 2 bases at J, with 10 bases between. The CDR3 spans 15 residues. Germline CDR1 and CDR2: MNHNY and SVGAGI (reference sequence). The CDR3 DNA follows: TGTGCCAGCAGTTACTCGACAGTACTTAACACTGAAGCTTTCTTT. Residues: CASSYSTVLNTEAFF.

The chain joins TRBV6-1 to TRBJ1-5; possibly TRBD1 for D (5 bases). Germline V CDR1 and CDR2: MNHNS, SASEGT. The CDR3 spans 14 residues. Trimming shortened V by 3 bases and J by 6 bases, and 12 bases separated the two germline ends. The CDR3 is CASSDGHSGQPQHF. The CDR3 region has the DNA TGTGCCAGCAGTGATGGACATTCGGGTCAGCCCCAGCATTTT.

The J gene is TRBJ2-1, the V gene TRBV7-2; D is possibly TRBD2 (5 bases). Deletions cut 2 bases from V and 0 bases from J, with 14 bases between. The CDR3 is made up of 17 amino acids. Germline loops: CDR1 SGHTA, CDR2 FQGNSA. The CDR3 here is CASSLYVSTSSYNEQFF. The DNA for the CDR3 is TGTGCCAGCAGCTTATATGTGTCAACTAGCTCCTACAATGAGCAGTTCTTC.

As DNA, the CDR3 is TGCGCCAGCAGCCAAGAGACGGCCGGGACAGGGGTGGGGGGCTACACCTTC. Translated, it gives CASSQETAGTGVGGYTF. The V gene is TRBV4-3, the J gene TRBJ1-2, with 10 bases that match TRBD1. The CDR3 runs to 17 residues. CDR1 and CDR2 from the germline V gene are LGHNA and YSLEER. Germline trimming cut 0 bases from V and 8 bases from J; bases unmatched to any gene: 12.

The chain combines TRBV5-5 with TRBJ2-1, with a weak D call TRBD2 (7 bases). There are 15 residues in the CDR3. The germline gives CDR1 SGHKS, CDR2 YYEKEE (reference sequence). V was cut by 1 base and J by 1 base, with 9 bases left in between. DNA for the CDR3: TGTGCCAGCAGCTTGAGGGGGGGTTCCTACAATGAGCAGTTCTTC. This encodes CASSLRGGSYNEQFF. Looking up the rest from reference TRBV5-5 and TRBJ2-1 gives the full variable domain: DAGVTQSPTHLIKTRGQQVTLRCSPISGHKSVSWYQQVLGQGPQFIFQYYEKEERGRGNFPDRFSARQFPNYSSELNVNALLLGDSALYLCASSLRGGSYNEQFFGPGTRLTVL.

The chain recombines TRBV25-1 with TRBJ1-1, with 10 positions matching TRBD1. Trimming took 4 bases from V and 7 from J; bases not matched to a gene: 3. CDR1 and CDR2 (germline): MGHDK, SYGVNS. The CDR3 loop spans 13 amino acids. CDR3 sequence reads: CASSVGTGVEAFF. The CDR3, as DNA: TGTGCCAGCAGTGTCGGGACAGGGGTTGAAGCTTTCTTT.

J is TRBJ2-3 and V is TRBV18; 10 bases agree with TRBD2. The trim removed 1 base at V and 6 bases at J, leaving 4 bases unmatched. CDR1 and CDR2 (germline): KGHSH, LQKENI. The CDR3 extends over 15 amino acids. This chain's CDR3 is CASSPLGLAQDTQYF. CDR3 in DNA: TGTGCCAGCTCACCACTGGGACTAGCGCAGGATACGCAGTATTTT.